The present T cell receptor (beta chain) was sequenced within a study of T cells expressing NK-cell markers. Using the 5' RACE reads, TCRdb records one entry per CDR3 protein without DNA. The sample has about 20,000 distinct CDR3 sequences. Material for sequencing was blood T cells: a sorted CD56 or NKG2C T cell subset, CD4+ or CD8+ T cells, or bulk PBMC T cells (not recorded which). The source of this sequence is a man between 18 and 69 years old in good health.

CDR3 amino acids: CASSLDSGGYNEQFF. The rearrangement uses TRBV11-2 and TRBJ2-1; with no DNA, the TCRdb D assignment of TRBD2 cannot be verified. This CDR3 has 15 amino acids. Germline V lookup: CDR1 SGHAT, CDR2 FQNNGV.